This entry lists 30 T cell receptor beta chains sequenced from one sample in a study of cytomegalovirus exposure and HLA in healthy donors. Repertoires were generated with immunoSEQ multiplex PCR, while TCRdb's copy carries only in-frame clones and drops some. The sample lists about 160,000 clones; approximately 96% were seen once. Input material: PBMCs. These TCRs come from a young woman in good health and CMV-seronegative.

The chain couples TRBV5-1 to TRBJ2-7; 7 bases agree with TRBD2. The CDR3 loop spans 14 amino acids. Trimming took 4 bases from V and 6 from J; bases not matched to a gene: 10. The germline V gene has CDR1 SGHRS and CDR2 YFSETQ. The CDR3 region is CASSPADGLGEQYF. The CDR3 DNA is TGCGCCAGCAGCCCTGCTGATGGACTAGGCGAGCAGTACTTC.

This sequence joins TRBV6-6 and TRBJ1-2; tentative D call: TRBD1 (6 bases). The CDR3 extends over 14 amino acids. Germline CDR1 and CDR2: MNHNY and SVGAGI (reference sequence). V was clipped by 5 bases and J by 3 bases, with 13 bases between them. CDR3 protein: CASSPKGEYYGYTF. The CDR3 DNA follows: TGTGCCAGCAGTCCCAAGGGGGAGTACTATGGCTACACCTTC.

This rearrangement joins TRBV7-9 to TRBJ2-2; unclear D gene. Trimming cost V 1 base and J 7 bases, with 10 bases left between them. The germline CDR1 and CDR2 sequences are SEHNR and FQNEAQ (reference sequence). The CDR3 is 14 residues long. The CDR3 DNA is TGTGCCAGCAGCTTAGAGGTACAGCACGGGGAGCTGTTTTTT. Protein: CASSLEVQHGELFF. The full variable domain, rest sourced from reference TRBV7-9 and TRBJ2-2, is DTGVSQNPRHKITKRGQNVTFRCDPISEHNRLYWYRQTLGQGPEFLTYFQNEAQLEKSRLLSDRFSAERPKGSFSTLEIQRTEQGDSAMYLCASSLEVQHGELFFGEGSRLTVL.

Of note for this clone: One end of the junction fails to match germline, which may point to a read error. The chain combines TRBV27 with TRBJ1-4; the D gene is possibly TRBD1 (5 bases). The CDR3 totals 11 residues. Looked up from germline, CDR1 is MNHEY and CDR2 is SMNVEV (reference sequence). CDR3 bases: TGTGCCAGCAGAACAGGTGAAAAACTGCTTTTT. It translates to CASRTGEKLLF.

The V call is TRBV9, the J call TRBJ1-1; D might be TRBD1 (5 bases). The CDR3 loop spans 13 amino acids. CDR1 and CDR2 from the germline V gene are SGDLS and YYNGEE. Trimming stripped 3 bases from V and 3 bases from J, with 9 bases between. CDR3 coding DNA: TGTGCCAGCAGCGCTACAGGTGACACTGAAGCTTTCTTT. Its protein product is CASSATGDTEAFF.

The DNA of the CDR3 is TGTGCCAGCAGCTACTCACAGGGGTGGGACACCGGGGAGCTGTTTTTT. Protein: CASSYSQGWDTGELFF. This chain links TRBV7-9 with TRBJ2-2; 7 bases align to TRBD1. V lost 4 bases, J lost 3 bases, and 8 bases stayed unmatched. From germline, CDR1 is SEHNR and CDR2 FQNEAQ (reference sequence). CDR3 size: 16 residues. The full variable domain, rest sourced from reference TRBV7-9 and TRBJ2-2, is DTGVSQNPRHKITKRGQNVTFRCDPISEHNRLYWYRQTLGQGPEFLTYFQNEAQLEKSRLLSDRFSAERPKGSFSTLEIQRTEQGDSAMYLCASSYSQGWDTGELFFGEGSRLTVL.

A single count supports this clone. The V call is TRBV27, the J call TRBJ1-6, with 8 bases identical to TRBD1. After removal of 5 bases from V and 8 bases from J, the junction contained 5 bases not matched to a gene. Germline V gene lookup returns CDR1 MNHEY and CDR2 SMNVEV (reference sequence). This CDR3 is 14 amino acids long. CDR3 sequence: CASSKQGDYSPLHF. The CDR3 DNA follows: TGTGCCAGCAGTAAACAGGGGGATTATTCACCCCTCCACTTT.

The chain carries TRBV7-6 and TRBJ2-2, with 10 bases fitting TRBD1. The CDR3 has 16 amino acids. Unmatched junction bases numbered 8, after V lost 5 bases and J lost 5 bases. CDR1 is SGHVS, CDR2 FNYEAQ, per germline. For the CDR3, the DNA is TGTGCCAGCAGCCCCCGGACAGGGGGAAGTACCGGGGAGCTGTTTTTT. It translates to CASSPRTGGSTGELFF. Based on the CDR3 plus reference TRBV7-6 and TRBJ2-2, the full variable domain is GAGVSQSPRYKVTKRGQDVALRCDPISGHVSLYWYRQALGQGPEFLTYFNYEAQQDKSGLPNDRFSAERPEGSISTLTIQRTEQRDSAMYRCASSPRTGGSTGELFFGEGSRLTVL.

The chain is built from TRBV19 and TRBJ2-5; TRBD2 matches at 10 bases. The CDR3 consists of 16 residues. Trimming cost V 0 bases and J 2 bases; bases outside gene matches: 3. CDR1 is LNHDA and CDR2 is SQIVND in the germline V gene (reference sequence). CDR3 sequence: CASSIDGAGGQETQYF. DNA of the CDR3: TGTGCCAGTAGTATAGATGGAGCGGGGGGGCAAGAGACCCAGTACTTC.

This rearrangement joins TRBV5-1 to TRBJ2-4; 8 bases agree with TRBD1. Per germline, CDR1 SGHRS and CDR2 YFSETQ. V lost 0 bases to trimming and J lost 9 bases; unmatched junction nucleotides: 8. This CDR3 contains 15 residues. The CDR3 DNA reads as TGCGCCAGCAGCTTGGTGACAGGGGAGGACGGCATTCAGTACTTC. As protein: CASSLVTGEDGIQYF. The full variable domain, in which reference TRBV5-1 and TRBJ2-4 provide the parts outside the CDR3, is KAGVTQTPRYLIKTRGQQVTLSCSPISGHRSVSWYQQTPGQGLQFLFEYFSETQRNKGNFPGRFSGRQFSNSRSEMNVSTLELGDSALYLCASSLVTGEDGIQYFGAGTRLSVL.

This chain links TRBV7-2 with TRBJ1-4; 7 bases are shared with TRBD1. Losses at the gene ends were 3 bases for V and 7 bases for J; bases not matched to a gene: 2. The CDR3 is 13 amino acids. CDR1 SGHTA and CDR2 FQGNSA come from the germline V gene. The CDR3 loop reads CASSFRTGEKLFF. The CDR3 nucleotides read TGTGCCAGCAGCTTTCGGACAGGTGAAAAACTGTTTTTT.

The chain uses TRBV14 and TRBJ2-3; D perhaps matches TRBD2 (6 bases). V lost 4 bases and J 1 base, leaving 12 bases between the germline ends. This CDR3 is 15 amino acids long. CDR1 is SGHDN, CDR2 FVKESK, per germline. The CDR3 spells CASSPSWGGTDTQYF. CDR3 nucleotide sequence: TGTGCCAGCAGCCCCTCCTGGGGGGGCACAGATACGCAGTATTTT.

The V and J genes are TRBV19 and TRBJ2-3, with a possible D match to TRBD1 (5 bases). CDR3 length equals 14 residues. Per the germline V gene, CDR1 is LNHDA and CDR2 is SQIVND (reference sequence). V gave up 5 bases and J gave up 1 base, with 10 bases separating them. CDR3 residues: CASSLSTGTDTQYF. In DNA form, the CDR3 reads TGTGCCAGTAGTTTATCGACAGGCACAGATACGCAGTATTTT.

The count of this clone is one. This chain joins TRBV7-3 and TRBJ2-2; perhaps TRBD1 as D (5 bases). Trimming took 4 bases from V and 8 from J, leaving 8 bases between them. The CDR3 has 12 amino acids. Germline V gene lookup returns CDR1 SGHTA and CDR2 FQGTGA. CDR3 sequence: CASSSQGGELFF. In DNA form, the CDR3 reads TGTGCCAGCAGCTCGCAGGGAGGGGAGCTGTTTTTT.

The chain is built from TRBV6-1 and TRBJ1-6, with D maybe TRBD1 (5 bases). The V gene lost 8 bases and the J gene lost 14 bases, with 16 bases spanning the gap. The length of the CDR3 is 12 residues. Germline V gene lookup returns CDR1 MNHNS and CDR2 SASEGT. As DNA, the CDR3 is TGTGCCAGCTCTATGGACAACCCCTCCCTCCACTTT. Translation gives CASSMDNPSLHF.

The chain is built from TRBV11-2 and TRBJ2-2; a possible D gene is TRBD2 (5 bases). Trimming left V 1 base short and J 4 bases short, with 10 bases between. CDR1 and CDR2 from the germline V gene are SGHAT and FQNNGV. The CDR3 has 15 residues. In nucleotides, the CDR3 is TGTGCCAGCAGCTTAGTACGGGGTCGCACCGGGGAGCTGTTTTTT. Amino acids: CASSLVRGRTGELFF. Supplemented by reference TRBV11-2 and TRBJ2-2, the full variable domain reads EAGVAQSPRYKIIEKRQSVAFWCNPISGHATLYWYQQILGQGPKLLIQFQNNGVVDDSQLPKDRFSAERLKGVDSTLKIQPAKLEDSAVYLCASSLVRGRTGELFFGEGSRLTVL.

The gene calls are TRBV5-6 and TRBJ1-6, with TRBD1 matching over 9 bases. V shed 0 bases, J shed 0 bases, and the junction held 7 bases outside the gene matches. This CDR3 contains 19 residues. Per germline, CDR1 SGHDT and CDR2 YYEEEE. The CDR3 nucleotides read TGTGCCAGCAGCTTGGAGGGACAGGGAAGAGCCTCCTATAATTCACCCCTCCACTTT. It codes for CASSLEGQGRASYNSPLHF. The entire variable domain, with the rest obtained from reference TRBV5-6 and TRBJ1-6, is as follows: DAGVTQSPTHLIKTRGQQVTLRCSPKSGHDTVSWYQQALGQGPQFIFQYYEEEERQRGNFPDRFSGHQFPNYSSELNVNALLLGDSALYLCASSLEGQGRASYNSPLHFGNGTRLTVT.

This chain connects TRBV7-9 to TRBJ2-7; 8 nucleotides match TRBD2. V was clipped by 5 bases and J by 4 bases; unmatched bases: 7. CDR3 length: 14 amino acids. Germline lookup yields CDR1 SEHNR and CDR2 FQNEAQ (reference sequence). This CDR3 reads CASSPRTSRYEQYF. In nucleotides, the CDR3 is TGTGCCAGCAGCCCCCGGACTAGCCGTTACGAGCAGTACTTC.

This chain uses TRBV11-2 with TRBJ2-3; weak D call: TRBD2 (7 bases). The CDR3 extends over 17 amino acids. Germline CDR1 reads SGHAT; CDR2 reads FQNNGV. Trimming removed 5 bases at V and 7 bases at J, with 25 bases between. This chain's CDR3 is CASSPVEDWWGGNTQYF. CDR3 bases: TGTGCCAGCAGCCCAGTGGAGGATTGGTGGGGGGGCAATACGCAGTATTTT.

This clone has only one observation. The J gene is TRBJ2-5, the V gene TRBV29-1; 8 bases match TRBD2. Germline trimming cut 6 bases from V and 2 bases from J; bases unmatched to any gene: 5. CDR1 and CDR2 from the germline V gene are SQVTM and ANQGSEA. This CDR3 contains 13 residues. The CDR3 region is CSVSGGGQETQYF. CDR3 nucleotide sequence: TGCAGCGTATCGGGCGGGGGGCAAGAGACCCAGTACTTC.

This sequence joins TRBV11-2 and TRBJ2-3; D unresolved. Per the germline V gene, CDR1 is SGHAT and CDR2 is FQNNGV. V lost 2 bases, J lost 5 bases, and 5 bases lay in between. The CDR3 totals 12 residues. For the CDR3, the DNA is TGTGCCAGCAGCTTAATCATAGATACGCAGTATTTT. It is translated as CASSLIIDTQYF.

V usage is TRBV2 and J usage is TRBJ2-5; 10 positions agree with TRBD1. The germline gives CDR1 SNHLY, CDR2 FYNNEI. V shed 4 bases, J shed 5 bases, and the junction held 7 bases outside the gene matches. CDR3 length equals 15 residues. The CDR3 protein is CASSVFGQGGETQYF. CDR3 nucleotides: TGTGCCAGCAGTGTCTTCGGACAGGGGGGTGAGACCCAGTACTTC.

A remark on this clone: The junction differs from germline at one of its ends, possibly a read error. The chain carries TRBV29-1 and TRBJ2-5, with D possibly matching TRBD1 (6 bases). Looked up from germline, CDR1 is SQVTM and CDR2 is ANQGSEA. This CDR3 contains 13 residues. The CDR3 loop is CSVEGQIQETQYF. CDR3 DNA: TGCAGCGTCGAAGGACAGATTCAAGAGACCCAGTACTTC.

The chain combines TRBV2 with TRBJ2-5; TRBD1 aligns across 7 bases. Germline loops: CDR1 SNHLY, CDR2 FYNNEI. The CDR3 runs 12 residues. Germline trimming cut 6 bases from V and 7 bases from J; bases unmatched to any gene: 5. The CDR3 reads CASSKGAGTQYF. The CDR3 bases are TGTGCCAGCAGCAAGGGGGCGGGGACCCAGTACTTC.

This sequence joins TRBV6-5 and TRBJ1-4, with D perhaps matching TRBD1 (5 bases). Trimming took off 4 bases at V and 8 bases at J, with 11 bases between the two ends. Per germline, CDR1 MNHEY and CDR2 SVGAGI. The length of the CDR3 is 13 residues. This CDR3 reads CASSWSGREKLFF. The CDR3 bases are TGTGCCAGCAGTTGGTCAGGGAGGGAAAAACTGTTTTTT.

CDR3 protein: CSVEDWAAGGYNEQFF. Here the CDR3 DNA reads TGCAGCGTTGAAGATTGGGCGGCAGGGGGGTACAATGAGCAGTTCTTC. The genes are TRBV29-1 and TRBJ2-1; D is possibly TRBD1 (7 bases). The V end lost 0 bases, the J end lost 4 bases, and 16 bases lay between the germline ends. The CDR3 runs to 16 residues. Germline V CDR1 and CDR2: SQVTM, ANQGSEA.

J is TRBJ2-3 and V is TRBV5-1, with 9 positions matching TRBD1. The CDR3 is made up of 15 amino acids. Germline V gene data show CDR1 as SGHRS and CDR2 as YFSETQ. J gave up 2 bases and V 7 bases, and 8 bases lay outside the gene matches. The CDR3 bases are TGCGCCAGCTCGCTCCGGGACAGGGACACAGATACGCAGTATTTT. This codes for CASSLRDRDTDTQYF.

The chain recombines TRBV4-3 with TRBJ2-3, with D perhaps matching TRBD1 (5 bases). V lost 0 bases to trimming and J lost 6 bases, with 10 bases between them. Germline V gene sequence: CDR1 LGHNA, CDR2 YSLEER. The CDR3 runs to 14 residues. CDR3 bases: TGCGCCAGCAGCCAAGAAGGGGCCCAGGATACGCAGTATTTT. Translation: CASSQEGAQDTQYF.

V and J are TRBV18 and TRBJ1-1; TRBD1 is a possible D gene (5 bases). The CDR3 extends over 15 amino acids. Between the trimmed V and J ends, which lost 3 bases and 7 bases, there was a span of 18 bases. Per the germline V gene, CDR1 is KGHSH and CDR2 is LQKENI. In DNA, the CDR3 is TGTGCCAGCTCACCCGCGATAGGGGATACGAGTGAAGCTTTCTTT. As protein: CASSPAIGDTSEAFF.

V gene TRBV7-2 combines with J gene TRBJ1-6; D call uncertain. Germline V lookup: CDR1 SGHTA, CDR2 FQGNSA. The CDR3 runs to 14 residues. V was pared by 6 bases and J by 7 bases, with 13 bases between. The DNA of the CDR3 is TGTGCCAGCAGTCGACATGCCGAAAATTCACCCCTCCACTTT. Amino acids: CASSRHAENSPLHF.